These 6 T cell receptor beta chains were sequenced from one sample in a study of blood T cells in healthy people across ages. Using a J-beta primer mix together with a sample-barcoded 5' primer, a second PCR was run for roughly 6 to 11 cycles. TCRdb recomputed calls from the 5' RACE reads with MiXCR, one row per CDR3 protein. The data hold 1.5 million to 2 million distinct CDR3 sequences, with 39% observed a single time. Sequenced input: blood. The receptor set was obtained from a human donor in good health.

This sequence joins TRBV25-1 and TRBJ1-2; 11 bases fit TRBD1. The V gene end was trimmed by 3 bases and the J gene end by 5 bases; junction bases not matched to a gene: 8. The CDR3 length is 16 residues. The germline V gene encodes CDR1 MGHDK and CDR2 SYGVNS. In DNA, the CDR3 is TGTGCCAGCAGTGATCTTGGACAGGGGGCTGGGTATGGCTACACCTTC. As protein: CASSDLGQGAGYGYTF.

In this sample, this clonotype turned up a few times. This sequence joins TRBV30 and TRBJ2-7; D remains ambiguous. Trimming stripped 0 bases from V and 2 bases from J, with 5 bases between. The V gene's germline CDR1 is GTSNPN and CDR2 SVGIG (reference sequence). This CDR3 has 12 amino acids. CDR3 sequence (DNA): TGTGCCTGGAGTGTAGCCCCCTACGAGCAGTACTTC. This codes for CAWSVAPYEQYF.

This clonotype was seen a few times. Here the CDR3 DNA reads TGTGCCATCTTCGTCAACACCGGGGAGCTGTTTTTT. Translating it yields CAIFVNTGELFF. The chain uses TRBV10-3 and TRBJ2-2; D remains unclear. The CDR3 extends over 12 amino acids. Germline CDR1 reads ENHRY; CDR2 reads SYGVKD. V shed 8 bases and J shed 2 bases, with 6 bases lying between them.

In its sample, this clonotype was seen many times. The chain is built from TRBV4-3 and TRBJ2-1, with D unclear. Looked up from germline, CDR1 is LGHNA and CDR2 is YSLEER. The length of the CDR3 is 14 residues. V dropped 3 bases and J dropped 10 bases, with 16 bases sitting between them. The chain's CDR3 is CASSQGLTHREQFF. CDR3 nucleotides: TGCGCCAGCAGCCAGGGATTAACCCACCGGGAGCAGTTCTTC.

The J gene is TRBJ2-7, the V gene TRBV6-2 or TRBV6-3; D is unclear. Germline V gene data show CDR1 as MNHEY and CDR2 as SVGEGT. Between the trimmed V and J ends, which lost 5 bases and 0 bases, there was a span of 14 bases. The length of the CDR3 is 15 residues. CDR3 DNA: TGTGCCAGCAGTATCGATCCAAACGGCTCCTACGAGCAGTACTTC. Translation gives CASSIDPNGSYEQYF.

Comment on this clonotype: Sequence at one end of the junction differs from germline and may be a read error. V is TRBV4-3 and J is TRBJ2-1, with D possibly TRBD2 on 6 matching bases. Germline V gene data show CDR1 as LGHNA and CDR2 as YSLEER. The CDR3 length is 14 residues. The CDR3 region is CASSQSGGHNEQFF. The CDR3 DNA is TGCGCCAGCAGCCAATCCGGAGGGCACAACGAGCAGTTCTTC.